This entry is about one TCR beta chain. Its specific antigen is unknown. Per-base quality was not reported, and no clone a single base away is much larger than it. This record belongs to a study of blood T cell repertoires in COVID-19 (TCRdb year 2020). About the investigation overall: Samples covering the acute and convalescent phases of COVID-19 were provided by collaborators in the United States, Italy and Spain. HLA class I and class II types, where available, came from metadata supplied by the sample provider rather than from assay-based typing. The samples were drawn from the first 160 participants of the ongoing ImmuneRACE study and from over a thousand subjects provided by 6 global collaborators. The repertoires were released in a freely available public database intended as a resource for research on the immune response to SARS-CoV-2. Subjects who had been exposed to COVID-19, were actively infected with it, or had recovered from it provided the deeply sampled blood TCRbeta repertoires that made up the dataset. The prospective study material was composed of cDNA or gDNA derived from T cells, B-cell-depleted T cells, or PBMCs. The sample metadata nearly always contained a de-identified subject ID, COVID-19 status, age in years and sex.

Each collaborating institution followed its own protocols to collect whole blood in K2EDTA tubes. For TCRbeta analysis, collaborators shipped samples in one of three forms: frozen whole blood, isolated PBMCs, or DNA extracted from either of those sample types. Here is what the overall study found, with its caveats: How much clinical and demographic metadata was included differed by source and by participant, and the metadata was provided uncurated.

TCRbeta CDR3 regions were amplified from genomic DNA using the immunoSEQ Assay, a bias-controlled multiplex PCR. Turning to the authors' computational methods: Within the assay, amplification of reference gene primers was used to estimate how many nucleated cells each sample contained. To quantify the absolute abundance of each unique TCRbeta CDR3 rearrangement, sequence reads were collapsed and filtered. For each sample, productive Simpson clonality was calculated as the square root of Simpson's diversity index across productive rearrangements. Not all clones reach the TCRdb copy of this immuneACCESS table, which keeps in-frame sequences only. Checked studies attribute under half of the gap to unresolved V genes and leave the rest unexplained. Clone size and V and J calls were adopted from that table, with D and trimming inferred from the DNA. A total of about 150,000 clones appear in this sample, approximately 73% of them only once. The ten largest clones represent roughly 3.7% of the sample.

V is cut by 0 bases and J by 0 bases, and the space between the germline ends is 10 bases. The CDR1 and CDR2 encoded by the germline V gene are SGDLS and YYNGEE. From cysteine to phenylalanine, the CDR3 is 15 amino acids long. Just the 45-base CDR3 DNA is kept, in frame starting at base 1. The chain is encoded by TRBV9 joined to TRBJ2-7; a weak D assignment points to TRBD2 (5 bases agree). The sequence was collected from a woman at least 80 years old with acute or convalescent COVID-19. The sequencing input was peripheral blood. The DNA sequence follows: TGTGCCAGCAGCGTAGAGGCGGGTTTCTCCTACGAGCAGTACTTC. Its translation is CASSVEAGFSYEQYF.